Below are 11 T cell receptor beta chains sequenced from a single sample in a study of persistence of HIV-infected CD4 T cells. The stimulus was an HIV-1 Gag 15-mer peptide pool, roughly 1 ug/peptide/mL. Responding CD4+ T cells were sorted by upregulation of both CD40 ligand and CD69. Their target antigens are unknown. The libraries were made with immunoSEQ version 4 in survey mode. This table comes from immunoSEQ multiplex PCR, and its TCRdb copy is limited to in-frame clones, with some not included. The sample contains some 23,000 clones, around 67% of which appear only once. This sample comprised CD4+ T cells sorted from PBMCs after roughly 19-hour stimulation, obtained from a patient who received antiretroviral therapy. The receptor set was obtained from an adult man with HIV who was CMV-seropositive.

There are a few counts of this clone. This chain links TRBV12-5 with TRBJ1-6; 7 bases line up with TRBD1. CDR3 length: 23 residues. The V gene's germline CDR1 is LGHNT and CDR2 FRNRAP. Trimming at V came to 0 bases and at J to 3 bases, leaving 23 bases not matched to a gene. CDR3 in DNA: TGTGCTAGTGGTTTGGTAGCCTCTTTGGGACAGAGGTCGGGGGATTACTATAATTCACCCCTCCACTTT. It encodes CASGLVASLGQRSGDYYNSPLHF.

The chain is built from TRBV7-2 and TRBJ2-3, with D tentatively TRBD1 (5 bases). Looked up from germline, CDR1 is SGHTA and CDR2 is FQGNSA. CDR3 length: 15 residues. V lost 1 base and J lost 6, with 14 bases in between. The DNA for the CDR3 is TGTGCCAGCAGCTTAGTAATTCAGGGTTGGGATACGCAGTATTTT. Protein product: CASSLVIQGWDTQYF.

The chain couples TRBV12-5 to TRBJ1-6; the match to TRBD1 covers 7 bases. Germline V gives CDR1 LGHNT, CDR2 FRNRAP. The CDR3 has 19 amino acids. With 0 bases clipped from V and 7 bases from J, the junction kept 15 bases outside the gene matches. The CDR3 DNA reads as TGTGCTAGTGGTTTGGTCTCAGCAACGACAGGGTCTAGGAATTCACCCCTCCACTTT. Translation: CASGLVSATTGSRNSPLHF.

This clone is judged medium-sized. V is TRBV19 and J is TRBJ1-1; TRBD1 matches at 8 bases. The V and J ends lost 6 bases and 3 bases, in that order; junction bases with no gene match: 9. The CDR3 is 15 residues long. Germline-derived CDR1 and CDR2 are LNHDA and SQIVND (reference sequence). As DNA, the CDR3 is TGTGCCAGTAGCACCGGGACAGGATGGGACACTGAAGCTTTCTTT. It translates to CASSTGTGWDTEAFF.

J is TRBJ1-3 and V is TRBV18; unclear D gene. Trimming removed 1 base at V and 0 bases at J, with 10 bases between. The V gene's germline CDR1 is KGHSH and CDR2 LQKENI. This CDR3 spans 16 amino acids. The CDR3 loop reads CASSPLQAFSGNTIYF. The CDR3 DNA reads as TGTGCCAGCTCACCACTGCAGGCCTTCTCTGGAAACACCATATATTTT.

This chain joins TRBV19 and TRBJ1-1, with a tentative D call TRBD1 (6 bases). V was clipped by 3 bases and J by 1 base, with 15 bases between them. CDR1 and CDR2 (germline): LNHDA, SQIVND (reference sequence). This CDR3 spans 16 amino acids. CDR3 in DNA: TGTGCCAGTAGTATGGGGCGAGGGGGGGCGAACACTGAAGCTTTCTTT. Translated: CASSMGRGGANTEAFF.

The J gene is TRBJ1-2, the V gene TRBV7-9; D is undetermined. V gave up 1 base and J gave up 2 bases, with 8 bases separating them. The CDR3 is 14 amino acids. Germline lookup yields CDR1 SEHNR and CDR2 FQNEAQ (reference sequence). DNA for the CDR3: TGTGCCAGCAGCTTAGACGCCACCAACTATGGCTACACCTTC. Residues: CASSLDATNYGYTF.

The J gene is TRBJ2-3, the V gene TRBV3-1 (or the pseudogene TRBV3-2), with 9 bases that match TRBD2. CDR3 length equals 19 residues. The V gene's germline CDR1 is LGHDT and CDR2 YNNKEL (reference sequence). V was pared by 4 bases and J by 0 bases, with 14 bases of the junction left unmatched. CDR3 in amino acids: CASSRRVGGTSRSTDTQYF. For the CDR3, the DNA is TGTGCCAGCAGCCGGCGGGTCGGCGGGACTAGCCGCAGCACAGATACGCAGTATTTT.

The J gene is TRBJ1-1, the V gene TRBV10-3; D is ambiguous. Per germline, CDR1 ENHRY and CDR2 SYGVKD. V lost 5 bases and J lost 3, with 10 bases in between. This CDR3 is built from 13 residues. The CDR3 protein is CAISKREDTEAFF. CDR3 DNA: TGTGCCATCAGTAAAAGGGAGGACACTGAAGCTTTCTTT.

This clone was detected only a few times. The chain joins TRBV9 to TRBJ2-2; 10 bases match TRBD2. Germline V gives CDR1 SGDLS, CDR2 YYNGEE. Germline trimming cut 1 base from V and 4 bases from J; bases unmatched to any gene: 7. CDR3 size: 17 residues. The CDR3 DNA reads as TGTGCCAGCAGCGTACAAGCGGGGGGGCCGGGCACCGGGGAGCTGTTTTTT. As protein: CASSVQAGGPGTGELFF.

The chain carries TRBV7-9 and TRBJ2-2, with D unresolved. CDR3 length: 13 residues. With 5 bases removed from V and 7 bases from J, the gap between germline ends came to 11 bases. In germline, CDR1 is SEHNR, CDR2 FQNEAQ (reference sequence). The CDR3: CASSPTRRGELFF. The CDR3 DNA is TGTGCCAGCAGCCCAACCCGGCGCGGGGAGCTGTTTTTT.